Each of the 15 T cell receptor beta chains below was sequenced from the same sample in a study of blood T cells in healthy people across ages. Then a second PCR, running roughly 7 to 11 cycles, was carried out with a sample-barcoded 5' primer and a J-beta primer mix. MiXCR, run by TCRdb on the 5' RACE reads, gives a single entry per CDR3 protein. The sample holds about 2 million distinct CDR3 sequences, 49% seen once. Material: blood. The receptors shown here come from a middle-aged woman in good health.

V is TRBV5-1 and J is TRBJ2-7; D possibly uses TRBD1 or TRBD2 (5 bases each). CDR1 is SGHRS and CDR2 is YFSETQ in the germline V gene. CDR3 length: 13 residues. V was shortened by 5 bases and J by 5 bases, with 14 bases between the two germline ends. Written as DNA, the CDR3 is TGCGCCAGCAGTGGGGGTGACGGCCACGAGCAGTACTTC. Translation: CASSGGDGHEQYF.

For this clonotype: Mismatch with germline at one junction end may stem from a read error. The J gene is TRBJ1-1, the V gene TRBV18; D not certain. There are 13 residues in the CDR3. CDR1 is KGHSH and CDR2 is LQKENI in the germline V gene. CDR3 sequence reads: CASSPVEVSEAFF. CDR3 DNA sequence: TGCGCCAGCTCACCCGTGGAAGTGTCTGAAGCTTTCTTT.

Regarding this clonotype: One end of the junction is discordant with germline, which a read error may explain. CDR3 in DNA: TGCAGTACTAGAGGTTGGCAGGGCTCATCCTACGAGCAGTACTTC. This gives the protein CSTRGWQGSSYEQYF. The V call is TRBV20-1, the J call TRBJ2-7; tentatively, D is TRBD1 or TRBD2 (5 bases each). Germline loops: CDR1 DFQATT, CDR2 SNEGSKA (reference sequence). CDR3 length: 15 residues.

This clonotype has only a few counts. The genes are TRBV20-1 and TRBJ2-1; 8 positions agree with TRBD2. This CDR3 is built from 14 residues. V was pared by 5 bases and J by 7 bases, with 10 bases of the junction left unmatched. Germline V gene sequence: CDR1 DFQATT, CDR2 SNEGSKA (reference sequence). The CDR3 DNA follows: TGCAGTGCTCCCCTTTCGGGGGGGCTGAATGAGCAGTTCTTC. Translation: CSAPLSGGLNEQFF.

This rearrangement joins TRBV18 to TRBJ2-7, with D hard to call. V was shortened by 5 bases and J by 5 bases, with 16 bases between the two germline ends. The CDR3 extends over 14 amino acids. Germline CDR1 reads KGHSH; CDR2 reads LQKENI. CDR3 DNA sequence: TGTGCCAGCTCAAGAATCGGCGGTTCCGACGAGCAGTACTTC. As protein: CASSRIGGSDEQYF.

A few counts support this clonotype. This chain links TRBV10-3 with TRBJ2-5, with TRBD1 matching over 8 bases. Germline trimming cut 4 bases from V and 2 bases from J; bases unmatched to any gene: 3. CDR3 length: 14 amino acids. In germline, CDR1 is ENHRY, CDR2 SYGVKD. CDR3 in amino acids: CAISADRDQETQYF. The CDR3 DNA follows: TGTGCCATCAGTGCGGACAGGGATCAAGAGACCCAGTACTTC.

This rearrangement joins TRBV5-1 to TRBJ2-1, with TRBD1 identical over 9 bases. This CDR3 comprises 15 residues. Germline-derived CDR1 and CDR2 are SGHRS and YFSETQ. V dropped 0 bases and J dropped 6; count of bases not matched to a gene: 4. DNA for the CDR3: TGCGCCAGCAGCTTGGAGGGGACAGGGATCAATGAGCAGTTCTTC. This encodes CASSLEGTGINEQFF. The whole variable domain, remainder taken from reference TRBV5-1 and TRBJ2-1, is KAGVTQTPRYLIKTRGQQVTLSCSPISGHRSVSWYQQTPGQGLQFLFEYFSETQRNKGNFPGRFSGRQFSNSRSEMNVSTLELGDSALYLCASSLEGTGINEQFFGPGTRLTVL.

The chain joins TRBV5-1 to TRBJ2-7, with D tentatively TRBD1 (6 bases). The CDR3 loop spans 16 amino acids. The ends were cut back, 2 bases at V and 0 bases at J, with 15 bases in the middle. Looked up from germline, CDR1 is SGHRS and CDR2 is YFSETQ. In nucleotides, the CDR3 is TGCGCCAGCAGCTTCACCCCTACAGGGAGCTCCTACGAGCAGTACTTC. This encodes CASSFTPTGSSYEQYF.

This chain connects TRBV12-3 or TRBV12-4 to TRBJ1-2; the D gene is possibly TRBD1 (6 bases). The CDR3 covers 13 residues. V lost 5 bases to trimming and J lost 5 bases, with 12 bases between them. In DNA form, the CDR3 reads TGTGCCAGCAGTGCAAACAGGGCTTATGGCTACACCTTC. Translating it yields CASSANRAYGYTF.

This chain links TRBV5-1 with TRBJ2-1; 9 bases are a match to TRBD2. The junction had 5 bases not matched to a gene; V was cut back by 8 bases and J by 5 bases. The CDR3 has 13 residues. Germline V lookup: CDR1 SGHRS, CDR2 YFSETQ. This CDR3 is CASQRGANNEQFF. CDR3 coding DNA: TGCGCCAGTCAGCGGGGGGCCAACAATGAGCAGTTCTTC.

This clonotype has only a few counts. This chain uses TRBV6-5 with TRBJ1-2, with 9 nucleotides matching TRBD1. This CDR3 comprises 16 residues. The ends lost 2 bases at V and 3 bases at J; junction bases unmatched: 7. Germline V CDR1 and CDR2: MNHEY, SVGAGI. The CDR3 reads CASSYEGQGRDYGYTF. The CDR3 coding sequence is TGTGCCAGCAGTTACGAAGGACAGGGGCGCGACTATGGCTACACCTTC.

This sequence joins TRBV6-6 and TRBJ2-5, with 7 bases fitting TRBD1. The germline V gene encodes CDR1 MNHNY and CDR2 SVGAGI (reference sequence). Trimming removed 0 bases from V and 12 bases from J; junction bases left unmatched: 10. This CDR3 has 14 residues. The CDR3 nucleotides are TGTGCCAGCAGTTACTCTGGACAGGCCCAAGTGGAGTACTTC. Protein product: CASSYSGQAQVEYF.

This clonotype was recorded a few times. J is TRBJ2-5 and V is TRBV20-1; 10 bases fit TRBD1. The J segment lost 4 bases and the V segment lost 0 bases, leaving 11 bases of the junction unmatched. Germline V lookup: CDR1 DFQATT, CDR2 SNEGSKA (reference sequence). The CDR3 loop spans 17 amino acids. CDR3 residues: CSARDLTDRGPRETQYF. The CDR3 nucleotides read TGCAGTGCTAGAGATCTCACTGACAGGGGGCCGCGAGAGACCCAGTACTTC.

This clonotype has more than one count but fewer than ten. This chain joins TRBV6-5 and TRBJ1-5, with D possibly TRBD1 on 6 matching bases. Trimming took 0 bases from V and 2 from J, leaving 14 bases between them. This CDR3 has 17 amino acids. Germline values: CDR1 MNHEY, CDR2 SVGAGI. The CDR3 protein is CASSYSLWTAGNQPQHF. Written as DNA, the CDR3 is TGTGCCAGCAGTTACTCGTTATGGACAGCGGGCAATCAGCCCCAGCATTTT.

This clonotype appeared a single time. V gene TRBV2 combines with J gene TRBJ1-1; TRBD1 might be the D (5 bases). This CDR3 has 16 amino acids. CDR1 SNHLY and CDR2 FYNNEI come from the germline V gene. V lost 6 bases, J lost 4 bases, and 21 bases lay in between. The CDR3 DNA sequence: TGTGCCAGCAGACCGACCTTCGGGGGAGTGGGCACTGAAGCTTTCTTT. The encoded protein is CASRPTFGGVGTEAFF.